This entry lists 21 T cell receptor beta chains sequenced from one sample in a study of blood T cell repertoires in COVID-19 (dated by TCRdb to 2020 to 2022). The method behind the library was the immunoSEQ multiplex PCR assay. Entries here come from immuneACCESS through TCRdb and include only in-frame sequences with V and J called. Some clones fail to appear in such tables; in the studies checked, an unresolved V gene covers under half of the shortfall, and the cause of the remainder is unknown. The sample has approximately 200,000 clones on record, about three quarters of them singletons. In total, the top ten clones hold roughly 10% of the sample. Material for sequencing was peripheral blood. These receptors originate from a woman of 80 years or more with COVID-19, enrolled during active disease.

The chain is built from TRBV4-2 and TRBJ2-3; a weak D match, TRBD2 (6 bases). V gave up 1 base and J gave up 1 base, with 9 bases separating them. The CDR3 has 15 amino acids. CDR1 and CDR2 from the germline V gene are LGHNA and YNFKEQ. CDR3 region: CASSQGRDGTDTQYF. In nucleotides, the CDR3 is TGTGCCAGCAGCCAAGGGCGGGATGGCACAGATACGCAGTATTTT.

V usage is TRBV7-2 and J usage is TRBJ2-3; no clear D gene. Germline V gives CDR1 SGHTA, CDR2 FQGNSA. CDR3 size: 16 residues. Trimming stripped 2 bases from V and 0 bases from J, with 12 bases between. The CDR3 nucleotides are TGTGCCAGCAGCTTATCCACAGCCTTTAGCACAGATACGCAGTATTTT. Its translation is CASSLSTAFSTDTQYF.

The chain carries TRBV12-3 or TRBV12-4 and TRBJ1-1; D ambiguous. The length of the CDR3 is 13 residues. Trimming took off 7 bases at V and 5 bases at J, with 14 bases between the two ends. CDR3 loop: CASIPDTRTEAFF. The DNA for the CDR3 is TGTGCCAGCATCCCCGACACCAGAACTGAAGCTTTCTTT.

V is TRBV5-1 and J is TRBJ2-1, with TRBD2 as a possible D gene (5 bases). The CDR3 runs to 15 residues. Germline V lookup: CDR1 SGHRS, CDR2 YFSETQ. Trimming left V 2 bases short and J 3 bases short, with 12 bases between. The CDR3 is CASSFRAGNYNEQFF. The CDR3 coding sequence is TGCGCCAGCAGCTTTAGGGCGGGTAACTACAATGAGCAGTTCTTC.

This clone came up a few times. The rearrangement links TRBV2 to TRBJ1-2, with no clear D. The CDR3 is made up of 11 amino acids. From germline, CDR1 is SNHLY and CDR2 FYNNEI. The V end was cut by 8 bases, the J end by 2 bases, with 6 bases between. The CDR3 DNA reads TGTGCCAGCGGCAGGAACTATGGCTACACCTTC. Encoded protein: CASGRNYGYTF.

This sequence joins TRBV2 and TRBJ2-1, with D tentatively TRBD1 (5 bases). This CDR3 region has 15 residues. The V and J ends lost 5 bases and 2 bases respectively, with 13 bases between them. Germline CDR1 is SNHLY and CDR2 is FYNNEI. CDR3 sequence reads: CASSRTSYTYNEQFF. The DNA for the CDR3 is TGTGCCAGCAGTAGGACATCCTACACCTACAATGAGCAGTTCTTC.

The chain has TRBV18 and TRBJ2-1; 15 bases align to TRBD2. This CDR3 is built from 16 residues. After removal of 3 bases from V and 9 bases from J, the junction contained 6 bases not matched to a gene. CDR1 is KGHSH and CDR2 is LQKENI in the germline V gene. In DNA form, the CDR3 reads TGTGCCAGCTCACCGGGACTAGCGGGAGGATCCGGTGAGCAGTTCTTC. This codes for CASSPGLAGGSGEQFF.

This chain connects TRBV5-1 to TRBJ2-2, with D tentatively TRBD2 (5 bases). The V gene lost 4 bases and the J gene lost 4 bases, with 17 bases spanning the gap. The CDR3 has 16 amino acids. Looked up from germline, CDR1 is SGHRS and CDR2 is YFSETQ. The CDR3 region has the DNA TGCGCCAGCAGCATTGCAGGCGGCCGGGGCACCGGGGAGCTGTTTTTT. Translating it yields CASSIAGGRGTGELFF.

The chain employs TRBV11-2 and TRBJ2-7, with unresolved D. This CDR3 comprises 12 residues. Trimming took 2 bases from V and 3 from J, leaving 5 bases between them. Germline lookup yields CDR1 SGHAT and CDR2 FQNNGV. The chain's CDR3 is CASSLPSYEQYF. In nucleotides, the CDR3 is TGTGCCAGCAGCTTACCCAGCTACGAGCAGTACTTC.

This clone showed up just once. The J gene is TRBJ2-3, the V gene TRBV13; 13 nucleotides match TRBD2. There are 15 residues in the CDR3. The V gene's germline CDR1 is PRHDT and CDR2 FYEKMQ (reference sequence). J was trimmed by 6 bases and V by 5 bases; bases with no gene match: 5. The CDR3: CASSHGLAGADTQYF. The CDR3 DNA reads TGTGCCAGCAGCCACGGACTAGCGGGAGCTGATACGCAGTATTTT.

The chain couples TRBV5-1 to TRBJ2-6; maybe TRBD2 (5 bases). The V end was cut by 0 bases, the J end by 2 bases, with 6 bases between. CDR1 SGHRS and CDR2 YFSETQ come from the germline V gene. The CDR3 totals 15 residues. The CDR3 nucleotides read TGCGCCAGCAGCTTGGCCGGGACTGGGGCCAACGTCCTGACTTTC. It is translated as CASSLAGTGANVLTF.

The chain is built from TRBV27 and TRBJ2-1; 11 nucleotides line up with TRBD2. Looked up from germline, CDR1 is MNHEY and CDR2 is SMNVEV (reference sequence). Trimming removed 4 bases from V and 8 bases from J; junction bases left unmatched: 16. The CDR3 is 18 residues long. The CDR3 spells CASSSRLAGSPLVDEQFF. CDR3 nucleotides: TGTGCCAGCAGTTCAAGACTAGCGGGGTCCCCTCTCGTCGATGAGCAGTTCTTC.

V and J are TRBV28 and TRBJ2-5; 7 bases fit TRBD1. Unmatched junction bases numbered 7, after V lost 6 bases and J lost 0 bases. This CDR3 region has 15 residues. The germline V gene has CDR1 MDHEN and CDR2 SYDVKM. CDR3 in DNA: TGTGCCAGCAGCCGAAGGGGACAGCACCAAGAGACCCAGTACTTC. Encoded protein: CASSRRGQHQETQYF.

The chain joins TRBV5-8 to TRBJ2-7, with D tentatively TRBD1 (6 bases). Trimming stripped 3 bases from V and 7 bases from J, with 17 bases between. This CDR3 is 14 amino acids long. Germline values: CDR1 SGHTS, CDR2 YDEGEE. This chain's CDR3 is CASSYRTGLGEQYF. CDR3 DNA: TGTGCCAGCAGCTACCGAACAGGGTTGGGGGAGCAGTACTTC.

This chain links TRBV19 with TRBJ2-1; 8 nucleotides match TRBD2. Germline lookup yields CDR1 LNHDA and CDR2 SQIVND (reference sequence). With V trimmed by 6 bases and J by 0 bases, 4 bases remained unmatched. The CDR3 runs 15 residues. The CDR3 DNA is TGTGCCAGTAGCCCAGCGGGAGTCTCCTACAATGAGCAGTTCTTC. Translation: CASSPAGVSYNEQFF.

The rearrangement joins TRBV28 to TRBJ2-7; TRBD1 aligns across 8 bases. Germline values: CDR1 MDHEN, CDR2 SYDVKM. There are 15 residues in the CDR3. Trimming at V came to 4 bases and at J to 5 bases, leaving 10 bases not matched to a gene. CDR3 region: CASSSRGQGSDEQYF. Written as DNA, the CDR3 is TGTGCCAGCAGTTCTCGCGGACAGGGCTCTGACGAGCAGTACTTC. Full variable domain (missing parts from reference TRBV28 and TRBJ2-7): DVKVTQSSRYLVKRTGEKVFLECVQDMDHENMFWYRQDPGLGLRLIYFSYDVKMKEKGDIPEGYSVSREKKERFSLILESASTNQTSMYLCASSSRGQGSDEQYFGPGTRLTVT.

The chain uses TRBV6-5 and TRBJ2-3; D gene ambiguous. The V and J ends lost 0 bases and 2 bases respectively, with 9 bases between them. Germline V gives CDR1 MNHEY, CDR2 SVGAGI. This CDR3 contains 15 residues. CDR3 in DNA: TGTGCCAGCAGTTACTCAGCAGGCCTCACAGATACGCAGTATTTT. It is translated as CASSYSAGLTDTQYF.

V and J are TRBV20-1 and TRBJ2-3; D might be TRBD2 (6 bases). The CDR3 covers 17 residues. Per the germline V gene, CDR1 is DFQATT and CDR2 is SNEGSKA (reference sequence). Trimming removed 3 bases from V and 0 bases from J, with 19 bases in between. The DNA for the CDR3 is TGCAGTGCTAGTTCTCGGGAGAGGATTCTAAGCACAGATACGCAGTATTTT. This codes for CSASSRERILSTDTQYF.

The chain recombines TRBV20-1 with TRBJ2-7; D unclear. V lost 3 bases to trimming and J lost 5 bases, with 14 bases between them. Germline V gives CDR1 DFQATT, CDR2 SNEGSKA (reference sequence). The CDR3 sequence is 13 residues long. The CDR3 spells CSASGYRFDEQYF. The DNA of the CDR3 is TGCAGTGCTAGTGGCTACCGTTTCGACGAGCAGTACTTC.

The V gene is TRBV7-9, the J gene TRBJ2-3; 9 nucleotides align to TRBD2. Looked up from germline, CDR1 is SEHNR and CDR2 is FQNEAQ (reference sequence). V dropped 5 bases and J dropped 6; count of bases not matched to a gene: 12. The length of the CDR3 is 16 residues. The DNA of the CDR3 is TGTGCCAGCAGCCCGCCGGCTAGCGGGACGACGGATACGCAGTATTTT. Amino acids: CASSPPASGTTDTQYF.

This sequence joins TRBV3-1 (or the pseudogene TRBV3-2) and TRBJ2-7; possibly TRBD1 for D (5 bases). V gave up 1 base and J gave up 5 bases, with 21 bases separating them. This CDR3 is built from 17 residues. Germline V lookup: CDR1 LGHDT, CDR2 YNNKEL (reference sequence). Written as DNA, the CDR3 is TGTGCCAGCAGCCAAGGGGCCTTTAGCAGGGCGAACAACGAGCAGTACTTC. As protein: CASSQGAFSRANNEQYF.